This T cell receptor beta chain was sequenced during a study of cytomegalovirus exposure and HLA in healthy donors. Trimming removed 6 bases from V and 8 bases from J, with 10 bases in between. The CDR3 extends over 11 amino acids. Germline V gene sequence: CDR1 LNHDA, CDR2 SQIVND (reference sequence). PCR employed 60 Vbeta and 13 Jbeta primers. Measured with immunoSEQ multiplex PCR; TCRdb has only the in-frame clones, and not every one. Its clone listing holds around 50,000 clones. This chain connects TRBV19 to TRBJ1-2; D is unclear. The sequence came from a female donor in good health and CMV-seronegative. Material for sequencing was PBMCs. CDR3 sequence (DNA): TGTGCCAGTAGAGGCATCAGGGGCTACACCTTC. The encoded protein is CASRGIRGYTF.